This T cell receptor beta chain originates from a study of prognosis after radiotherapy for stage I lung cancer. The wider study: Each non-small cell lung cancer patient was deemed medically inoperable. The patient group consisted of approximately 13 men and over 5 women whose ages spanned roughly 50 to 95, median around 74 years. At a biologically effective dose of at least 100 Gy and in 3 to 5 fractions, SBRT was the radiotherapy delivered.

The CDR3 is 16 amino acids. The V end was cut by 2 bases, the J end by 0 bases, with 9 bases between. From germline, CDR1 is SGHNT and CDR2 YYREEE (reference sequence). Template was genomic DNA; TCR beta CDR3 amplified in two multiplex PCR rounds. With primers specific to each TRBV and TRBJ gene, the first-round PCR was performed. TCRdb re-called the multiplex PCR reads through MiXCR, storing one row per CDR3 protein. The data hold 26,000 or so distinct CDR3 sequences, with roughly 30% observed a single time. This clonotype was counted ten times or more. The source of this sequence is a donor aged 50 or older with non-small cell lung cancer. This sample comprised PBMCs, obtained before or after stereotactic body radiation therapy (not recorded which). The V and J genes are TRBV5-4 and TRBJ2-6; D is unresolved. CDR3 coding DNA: TGTGCCAGCAGCTTTGGCGTCTCCTCTGGGGCCAACGTCCTGACTTTC. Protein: CASSFGVSSGANVLTF.